This T cell receptor (beta chain) stems from a study of Graves' ophthalmopathy and Graves' hyperthyroidism. Study-wide findings and caveats: The model predicted progression of ophthalmopathy with a sensitivity of roughly 70%, and its specificity was roughly 77%. Most thyroid clonotypes with frequency above 0.001 were detected in blood too.

Pregnancy or lactation, uncontrolled infections and other autoimmune diseases were grounds for excluding patients. The germline V gene encodes CDR1 SGHTA and CDR2 FQGNSA. V lost 1 base and J lost 11, with 14 bases in between. This CDR3 has 13 amino acids. The sequenced template was RNA, covering the TCR beta CDR3 region. In the first round, RT-PCR was carried out with HTBI primers, and a multiplex PCR formed the second round. Each CDR3 protein is one row after TCRdb ran MiXCR on the multiplex PCR reads. The sample carries 150,000 or so distinct CDR3 sequences, roughly two fifths recorded once. In this sample, this clonotype turned up many times. Its specificity is unknown.

Specimen: peripheral blood. The rearrangement links TRBV7-2 to TRBJ1-1, with a tentative D call TRBD1 (5 bases). This sequence was found in a woman in her thirties or forties with Graves' ophthalmopathy. CDR3 region: CASSLGPWGGAFF. CDR3 sequence (DNA): TGTGCCAGCAGCTTAGGTCCCTGGGGGGGGGCTTTCTTT.